One and the same sample provided the 9 T cell receptor beta chains below, sequenced in a study of cytotoxic CD8 clonotypes in ibrutinib-treated CLL. Only in-frame clones appear in the TCRdb table, and some are missing; sequencing was by immunoSEQ multiplex PCR. Altogether under 200,000 clones are present, under 85% being singletons, with the ten largest covering about 4.9%. The sequences come from PBMCs, collected after 24 months of ibrutinib treatment. The receptors were gathered from a human donor with chronic lymphocytic leukemia.

The chain uses TRBV2 and TRBJ1-3; 7 bases agree with TRBD1. V lost 6 bases to trimming and J lost 5 bases; unmatched junction nucleotides: 7. The CDR3 length is 14 residues. CDR1 and CDR2 from the germline V gene are SNHLY and FYNNEI. The CDR3 loop is CASSLTGTRNTIYF. The CDR3 DNA reads as TGTGCCAGCAGCCTGACAGGGACTAGAAACACCATATATTTT.

This clone was recorded once. The chain has TRBV19 and TRBJ1-5; TRBD1 might be the D (5 bases). The germline CDR1 and CDR2 sequences are LNHDA and SQIVND (reference sequence). This CDR3 contains 15 residues. Trimming left V 3 bases short and J 3 bases short, with 12 bases between. CDR3 nucleotide sequence: TGTGCCAGTAGTATCTCGGCAGGGAACAATCAGCCCCAGCATTTT. This codes for CASSISAGNNQPQHF.

The DNA of the CDR3 is TGTGCCAGCAGCTTAGCCCTCCGGACTAGCGGGGGTGGGGAGACCCAGTACTTC. Translated, it gives CASSLALRTSGGGETQYF. This chain links TRBV7-9 with TRBJ2-5, with TRBD2 matching 13 bases. Germline CDR1 and CDR2: SEHNR and FQNEAQ (reference sequence). V lost 0 bases, J lost 5 bases, and 9 bases stayed unmatched. CDR3 length: 18 residues.

The rearrangement links TRBV27 to TRBJ1-2, with D hard to call. The V gene's germline CDR1 is MNHEY and CDR2 SMNVEV (reference sequence). The CDR3 length is 16 residues. Trimming pared 5 bases from V and 1 base from J, leaving 17 bases between. The CDR3 reads CASSGKGSWINYGYTF. The CDR3 region has the DNA TGTGCCAGCAGTGGAAAGGGTTCGTGGATTAACTATGGCTACACCTTC.

The genes are TRBV4-1 and TRBJ2-1; D is tentatively TRBD1 or TRBD2 (6 bases each). The germline V gene has CDR1 MGHRA and CDR2 YSYEKL. The CDR3 covers 16 residues. V shed 4 bases and J shed 2 bases, with 15 bases lying between them. DNA of the CDR3: TGCGCCAGCAGCCCCCAAGGGGGGCGGACCTACAATGAGCAGTTCTTC. Its translation: CASSPQGGRTYNEQFF.

The V call is TRBV19, the J call TRBJ1-2; D is unclear. The germline V and J ends were trimmed by 7 bases and 0 bases, with 15 bases remaining between them. Germline CDR1 and CDR2: LNHDA and SQIVND (reference sequence). The CDR3 contains 15 residues. Here the CDR3 reads CASTLDSGANYGYTF. DNA of the CDR3: TGTGCCAGTACCCTTGACTCGGGAGCTAACTATGGCTACACCTTC.

This clone was counted once. V usage is TRBV7-2 and J usage is TRBJ1-1; a weak D match, TRBD1 (6 bases). V was cut by 1 base and J by 6 bases, with 12 bases left in between. Germline V gene sequence: CDR1 SGHTA, CDR2 FQGNSA. The CDR3 is 14 residues long. CDR3 nucleotide sequence: TGTGCCAGCAGCTTAGACAGCAGGGGAGCTGAAGCTTTCTTT. It codes for CASSLDSRGAEAFF.

V gene TRBV13 combines with J gene TRBJ1-1; possible D gene TRBD1, 6 bases. This CDR3 comprises 14 residues. From germline, CDR1 is PRHDT and CDR2 FYEKMQ (reference sequence). The V gene lost 2 bases and the J gene lost 1 base, with 8 bases spanning the gap. CDR3 sequence (DNA): TGTGCCAGCAGCTTACAGGGGCCGAACACTGAAGCTTTCTTT. Its translation is CASSLQGPNTEAFF.

The chain uses TRBV18 and TRBJ2-5; D is unresolved. The length of the CDR3 is 13 residues. Trimming stripped 4 bases from V and 5 bases from J, with 11 bases between. Germline-derived CDR1 and CDR2 are KGHSH and LQKENI. The CDR3, as DNA: TGTGCCAGCTCACTGAGTATAGGGGAGACCCAGTACTTC. It translates to CASSLSIGETQYF. Full variable domain (rest looked up from reference TRBV18 and TRBJ2-5): NAGVMQNPRHLVRRRGQEARLRCSPMKGHSHVYWYRQLPEEGLKFMVYLQKENIIDESGMPKERFSAEFPKEGPSILRIQQVVRGDSAAYFCASSLSIGETQYFGPGTRLLVL.